The clone carrying this TCR beta chain occurred a few times. The target antigen is unknown. TCRdb used MiXCR to reprocess the reads, holding one entry per CDR3 protein. The sample consists of about 62,000 distinct CDR3 sequences, less than 70% of them appearing once. This specimen belongs to a study of type 1 regulatory T cells. Study details: An in vitro protocol generated T-allo10, a Tr1-enriched, alloantigen-specific CD4 T cell product. Findings and limits, study-wide: Compared with non-type 1 regulatory T cells, type 1 regulatory T cells showed a more restricted TCR repertoire.

The CDR3 is made up of 16 amino acids. Germline loops: CDR1 SGHRS, CDR2 YFSETQ. The germline V and J ends were trimmed by 5 bases and 2 bases, with 18 bases remaining between them. The receptor was isolated from a human donor in good health. This chain links TRBV5-1 with TRBJ2-3; D possibly matches TRBD1 or TRBD2 (6 bases each). Sequences were obtained from cultured non-Tr1 T cells, either the whole culture or a sorted T cell fraction (not recorded which). The CDR3 nucleotides are TGCGCCAGCAGTTCCGGGGGCGGTTCTACCACAGATACGCAGTATTTT. Translating gives CASSSGGGSTTDTQYF.